These 8 T cell receptor beta chains were all obtained from the same sample, sequenced in a study of T cell repertoires in cytomegalovirus infection. These receptors have no identified antigens. TCRdb reprocessed the reads via MiXCR and lists one record per CDR3 protein. The data contain hundreds of thousands of distinct CDR3 sequences, more than 30% of them seen just once; the ten biggest clones take up about 17%. Sequenced here: cultured PBMCs, sampled from culture after CMV antigen stimulation. These receptors were obtained from a human donor in good health (CMV status not recorded). Some clones in this sample may be carry-over from other donors' samples.

The rearrangement uses TRBV6-1 and TRBJ2-5; a weak D match, TRBD1 (5 bases). This CDR3 region has 15 residues. Between the trimmed V and J ends, which lost 4 bases and 5 bases, there was a span of 17 bases. Germline assignment: CDR1 MNHNS and CDR2 SASEGT. The CDR3 loop is CASSASGAPGETQYF. The CDR3 DNA reads TGTGCCAGCAGTGCCTCTGGAGCCCCAGGGGAGACCCAGTACTTC.

This clonotype was seen a handful of times. This chain connects TRBV2 to TRBJ2-5, with no clear D. V shed 3 bases and J shed 3 bases, with 17 bases lying between them. The CDR3 runs 16 residues. Germline CDR1 and CDR2: SNHLY and FYNNEI. This CDR3 is CASSDGDWRGKETQYF. DNA of the CDR3: TGTGCCAGCAGTGATGGGGATTGGCGCGGAAAAGAGACCCAGTACTTC.

CDR3 region: CASSLASANYGYTF. CDR3 nucleotides: TGTGCCAGCAGCTTAGCGTCAGCTAACTATGGCTACACCTTC. This rearrangement joins TRBV7-2 to TRBJ1-2; D is unresolved. Germline assignment: CDR1 SGHTA and CDR2 FQGNSA. CDR3 length: 14 amino acids. Trimming removed 0 bases at V and 0 bases at J, with 5 bases between. Full variable domain (missing parts from reference TRBV7-2 and TRBJ1-2): GAGVSQSPSNKVTEKGKDVELRCDPISGHTALYWYRQSLGQGLEFLIYFQGNSAPDKSGLPSDRFSAERTGGSVSTLTIQRTQQEDSAVYLCASSLASANYGYTFGSGTRLTVV.

The V call is TRBV6-2 or TRBV6-3, the J call TRBJ1-1; TRBD1 matches 7 bases. The trim removed 6 bases at V and 0 bases at J, leaving 7 bases unmatched. This CDR3 is built from 15 residues. Germline V gene data show CDR1 as MNHEY and CDR2 as SVGEGT. The DNA for the CDR3 is TGTGCCAGCAGCCAAAGAACAGGGGTGAACACTGAAGCTTTCTTT. Protein product: CASSQRTGVNTEAFF.

The chain uses TRBV7-9 and TRBJ2-1; 14 bases are shared with TRBD2. This CDR3 comprises 18 residues. Germline CDR1 SEHNR, CDR2 FQNEAQ (reference sequence). The J segment lost 7 bases and the V segment lost 2 bases, leaving 10 bases of the junction unmatched. CDR3 nucleotides: TGTGCCAGCAGCTTACGAGGGACTAGCGGGAGATTCTTGAATGAGCAGTTCTTC. Amino acids: CASSLRGTSGRFLNEQFF.

This clonotype has only a few counts. The chain recombines TRBV6-8 with TRBJ2-7; 10 nucleotides line up with TRBD2. Germline lookup yields CDR1 MNHGY and CDR2 SAAAGT. The CDR3 consists of 15 residues. The V segment lost 6 bases and the J segment 0 bases; nucleotides outside the gene matches: 5. Here the CDR3 DNA reads TGTGCCAGCAGCATAGCTAGCGGGAGCTCCTACGAGCAGTACTTC. This translates into CASSIASGSSYEQYF.

This clonotype was seen a few times. The CDR3 is CSAGGLAGGQDEQFF. Written as DNA, the CDR3 is TGCAGCGCCGGAGGACTAGCGGGAGGGCAGGATGAGCAGTTCTTC. The chain is built from TRBV29-1 and TRBJ2-1; 15 positions match TRBD2. Germline trimming cut 7 bases from V and 8 bases from J; bases unmatched to any gene: 9. Per germline, CDR1 SQVTM and CDR2 ANQGSEA. The CDR3 totals 15 residues.

This clonotype has only one observation. The rearrangement uses TRBV30 and TRBJ1-3; possible D gene TRBD1, 6 bases. Germline-derived CDR1 and CDR2 are GTSNPN and SVGIG (reference sequence). Trimming removed 5 bases at V and 0 bases at J, with 11 bases between. CDR3 size: 14 residues. CDR3 nucleotides: TGTGCCTGGGGACAGCTTCACTCTGGAAACACCATATATTTT. Translated, it gives CAWGQLHSGNTIYF.